The subject of this entry is one TCR beta chain. Its binding antigen is unknown. No base-level quality is on record; no much larger clone is a single base apart. The CDR3 holds 15 amino acids from the cysteine to the phenylalanine. The kept DNA is CDR3 alone, 45 bases in frame from the first base. The germline V gene supplies CDR1 LGHNA and CDR2 YSLEER. V is cut by 1 base and J by 0 bases, and the space between the germline ends is 7 bases. This sample is part of a study of cytomegalovirus exposure and HLA in healthy donors listed by TCRdb under 2017. About the investigation overall: According to an earlier analysis of a few hundred of the donors, some 180 million T cells yielded 120 million or so unique TCR beta sequences and around 300 Gb of sequence data. Rather than drawing on any new phenotypic data, the later analysis identified candidate immune exposures from TCR beta sequences and the way those sequences occurred across donors. The study aimed to test whether signatures of past pathogen exposure could be identified by cataloging public T cell receptors. All discovery cohort repertoires had been generated on a single sequencing platform. Across approximately 400 genotyped donors of the cohort, an average of roughly 230,000 unique TCR beta nucleotide sequences per donor were sequenced, and approximately 17% of those sequences were non-productive. To study patterns of TCR occurrence, a later analysis re-analyzed previously published TCR beta repertoires from hundreds of donors and added high-resolution HLA genotyping. A separate validation cohort of over a hundred different subjects was used in addition to the roughly 700-subject first cohort. Alongside the repertoire data, information on donor age, sex, ethnicity and CMV serostatus was compiled. Of the roughly 400 genotyped donors, 81% were placed in the genetic ancestry cluster associated with self-reported Caucasian donors. A later genetic analysis used genome-wide SNP genotypes for about 65% of the 666 donors, treating that subset as a discovery cohort. HLA typing included class I and class II loci at four-digit resolution. Typing coverage varied by locus: about 620-640 donors for A, B, C, DRB1 and DQB1; about 520 for DQA1; about 570 for DPA1; approximately 490 for DPB1. About 280 gigabases of sequencing data and around 88 million unique TCR sequences made up an early release that covered 500 to 700 HLA-typed donors. To decide whether each TCR beta V gene segment behaved as functional or pseudogenic, an earlier analysis of some 540 of the donors relied on high-throughput TCR beta sequencing. The study combined high-throughput TCR immunosequencing, statistical association of individual TCRs with disease status, and machine learning to predict cytomegalovirus infection status. Several DR-DQ haplotypes were treated as single units for association and clustering because of strong linkage in the cohort. The T cell repertoires of 550 to 850 subjects were profiled by immunosequencing and related to cytomegalovirus serostatus.

Library preparation used the immunoSEQ multiplex PCR assay. For the multiplex PCR, a mixture combining 60 forward primers for TCR Vbeta segments and 13 reverse primers for TCR Jbeta segments was used. A multiplex PCR assay on genomic DNA amplified the CDR3 region of rearranged TCR beta genes. The amplified TCR beta libraries were sequenced on the Illumina HiSeq System as 87-base-pair reads. The authors processed their data as follows. In a later analysis, some 80 million unique TCR beta chains were counted across the 500 to 700 repertoires, and around 10 million of these chains were shared by at least two donors. Raw reads were error-corrected and collapsed into unique sequences with a nearest-neighbor algorithm that merged closely related sequences to remove PCR and sequencing errors. To assign V, D and J gene segments, CDR3 sequences were aligned to IMGT reference sequences. For a sequence to be retained, a match of at least six nucleotides to both a V gene segment and a J gene segment was required. Rearrangements were classified as productive when the CDR3 lacked stop codons and remained in frame with V and J, and all other rearrangements were classified as non-productive. Following IMGT convention, CDR3 was defined as the stretch from the second conserved V-encoded cysteine to the conserved J-encoded phenylalanine. The earlier analysis of about 530 of the donors excluded any sequence lacking an unambiguous match to a single V gene segment. In an earlier analysis of several hundred of the donors, a V segment was called functional when productive rearrangements were above 56.7%, and segregating when the standard deviation between donors exceeded 5%. A statistical classification framework was built to diagnose cytomegalovirus status from the catalog of TCR beta chain sequences. In a later analysis, V and J genes were assigned by comparing TCR nucleotide sequences against IMGT/GENE-DB human TR gene sequences. In a later analysis, CDR3 sequences and most-parsimonious VDJ recombination scenarios were assigned using the TCRdist pipeline. In a later analysis, every TCR beta chain was defined by the combination of its CDR3 amino acid sequence and its V-gene family, and reads without a unique V-gene family were dropped. To address suspected cross-contamination and a sequencing artifact, a later analysis removed a few hundred highly shared, low-generation-probability nucleotide sequences. In a later analysis, a clonal expansion index for each public chain was calculated from normalized within-repertoire ranks of inferred template counts. A later analysis computed generation probabilities with a VDJ recombination model fitted to out-of-frame rearrangements, and checked the results against IGoR. A later analysis scored TCR-TCR, TCR-HLA and TCR-CMV co-occurrence with hypergeometric tests, applying a repertoire-size bias correction to TCR pairs. In a later analysis, false discovery rates were estimated by permuting HLA or CMV assignments 20 times. A later analysis grouped co-occurring TCRs with DBSCAN, adding TCRdist sequence similarity when clustering within HLA-allele-positive subsets. For co-occurrence clustering, repertoires with fewer than 30,000 or more than 120,000 public chains were excluded, along with several repertoires with anomalous nucleotide sharing. In TCRdb, the immuneACCESS table is reduced to in-frame sequences with V and J assigned. These tables do not hold every clone; where another copy was compared, an unresolved V gene accounts for under half, and the others remain unexplained. The V and J calls and clone size were taken over from that table, and D and trimming were inferred from the DNA. This sample holds approximately 200,000 clones; more than 75% were observed only once. Together, the top ten hold roughly 6% of the sample.

In total, approximately 700 healthy bone marrow donors made up the cohort. Cohort members were all nominally healthy when sampled, although unrecorded immune exposures were likely present. The donor was CMV seropositive and was included in the group of 250 to 350 seropositive cohort members. Each donor provided a peripheral blood sample, and peripheral blood mononuclear cells were used for TCR beta sequencing. Genomic DNA was extracted from the blood cell samples with the Qiagen DNeasy Blood Extraction Kit. Points the paper makes about the study in general: For the cohort, immune exposure information was limited to CMV serostatus. Compared with the approximately 670-donor mean, donors in an Asian-associated ancestry cluster had fewer N-insertions in productive TCRs, according to a later genetic analysis. At a false discovery rate of 0.05, a later analysis linked some 17,000 TCR beta sequences to specific HLA alleles. Because the 87-base-pair reads could not distinguish some IMGT-functional V segments, including TRBV6-2 and TRBV6-3, those segments were excluded. Because HLA typing was missing for some donors at each locus, association tests included only the typed subset. A total of 150 to 200 TCR beta chains were listed by the study as associated with cytomegalovirus. Most CMV-associated TCR beta chains appeared to be HLA-restricted in a later analysis, and the HLA associations seemed to be driven largely by CMV exposure. A later analysis found that HLA-associated TCR beta chains were more clonally expanded and had lower generation probabilities than equally common non-associated chains. In this cohort, only TCR beta chains were sequenced, and detectable features were limited by the absence of alpha or paired-chain data. A later analysis reported that several top co-occurrence clusters appeared linked to parvovirus B19, influenza, CMV and Epstein-Barr virus. A further reported finding was that TCR beta sequences accurately predicted the HLA-A and HLA-B alleles for most subjects in the first cohort. Across donors, most TCR sequences were observed very rarely, whereas some public TCRs were present in many individuals. A cluster of highly shared sequence variants was judged likely to represent a technical artifact of the sequencing pipeline. The authors suggested that the approach could potentially be extended to other disease states and immunological phenotypes. In a later genetic analysis, a missense DCLRE1C variant was associated with V-gene and J-gene trimming of TCR beta chains, and the association was replicated in an independent cohort. In vitro tests confirmed that a few of the cytomegalovirus-associated TCR beta chains recognize cytomegalovirus antigens. Assigning TCR associations to individual alleles was difficult when HLA alleles, especially DR and DQ, strongly co-occurred. Roughly uniform sequencing depth across donors was assumed in presence/absence analyses, although this assumption may not hold. Because counts were too low, roughly 17 rarely observed V segments, including chromosome 9 orphons, were left out of the earlier analysis of 500 to 750 of the donors. The classifier was reported to diagnose cytomegalovirus status with high specificity and sensitivity in both the original cohort and the validation cohort. Linkage disequilibrium might explain the correlated functional status among segregating V segments, but an unknown experimental factor could not be ruled out. In a later analysis, the rate of TCR association differed among HLA loci, with DRB1 alleles having the most associated TCRs and HLA-C alleles having the fewest. An earlier analysis of roughly 570 of the donors showed that most TCR beta V segments appeared in productive rearrangements either about 90% or about 30% of the time, which broadly matched IMGT annotations.

Material: PBMCs. The TCR was taken from a woman aged 50 to 60 in good health and CMV-seropositive. The chain links TRBV4-3 with TRBJ1-5; the D gene cannot be named for sure. CDR3 sequence: CASSQAYSSNQPQHF. The DNA sequence is as follows: TGCGCCAGCAGCCAAGCCTATAGTAGCAATCAGCCCCAGCATTTT.